The sequence of this TCR beta chain was determined in a study of early T cells in non-severe SARS-CoV-2 infection. Study in general: Sequencing targeted bulk RNA from unsorted whole blood, leaving chains unpaired. Findings and caveats of the study: The study's VDJdb matching favored anti-spike CD8 responses and missed private and CD4 specificities.

This clonotype has at least ten counts. No antigen is known for it. Tagging with unique molecular identifiers was applied to individual cDNA molecules. In TCRdb, the 5' RACE reads were re-called with MiXCR into one record per CDR3 protein. The table has about 26,000 distinct CDR3 sequences, about 4% seen once. The V gene's germline CDR1 is SNHLY and CDR2 FYNNEI. Trimming left V 6 bases short and J 6 bases short, with 12 bases between. CDR3 length: 13 amino acids. Sequences were obtained from whole blood. The origin of this receptor is an adult who was a healthcare worker with PCR-confirmed SARS-CoV-2 infection or an uninfected control (not recorded which). J is TRBJ2-1 and V is TRBV2, with a weak D call TRBD1 (6 bases). The chain's CDR3 is CASSPQGINEQFF. The CDR3 nucleotides read TGTGCCAGCAGCCCACAGGGTATCAATGAGCAGTTCTTC. Supplemented by reference TRBV2 and TRBJ2-1, the full variable domain reads EPEVTQTPSHQVTQMGQEVILRCVPISNHLYFYWYRQILGQKVEFLVSFYNNEISEKSEIFDDQFSVERPDGSNFTLKIRSTKLEDSAMYFCASSPQGINEQFFGPGTRLTVL.